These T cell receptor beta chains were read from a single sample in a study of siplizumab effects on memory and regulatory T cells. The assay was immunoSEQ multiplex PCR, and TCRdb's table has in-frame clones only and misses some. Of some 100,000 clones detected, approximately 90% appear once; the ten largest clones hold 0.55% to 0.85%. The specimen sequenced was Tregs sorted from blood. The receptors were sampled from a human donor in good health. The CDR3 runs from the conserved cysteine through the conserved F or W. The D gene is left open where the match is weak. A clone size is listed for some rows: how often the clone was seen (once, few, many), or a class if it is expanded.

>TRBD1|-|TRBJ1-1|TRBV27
CASKDRVTSGWTEAFF
TGTGCCAGCAAGGACAGGGTCACCTCAGGTTGGACTGAAGCTTTCTTT
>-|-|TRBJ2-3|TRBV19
CASSMGGTDTQYF
TGTGCCAGTAGTATGGGCGGCACAGATACGCAGTATTTT
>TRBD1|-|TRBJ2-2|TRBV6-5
CASRFKATGAGELFF
TGTGCCAGCAGGTTCAAAGCGACAGGGGCCGGGGAGCTGTTTTTT
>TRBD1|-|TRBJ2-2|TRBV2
CASRGQGTGELFF
TGTGCCAGCAGAGGACAGGGGACCGGGGAGCTGTTTTTT
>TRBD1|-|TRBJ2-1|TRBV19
CASTVDRASYNEQFF
TGTGCCAGTACTGTCGACAGGGCGTCCTACAATGAGCAGTTCTTC
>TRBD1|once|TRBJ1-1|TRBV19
CASSQDRGSTEAFF
TGTGCCAGTAGTCAAGACAGGGGGAGCACTGAAGCTTTCTTT
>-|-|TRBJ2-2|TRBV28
CASSPSGGGELFF
TGTGCCAGCAGTCCCTCGGGTGGTGGGGAGCTGTTTTTT
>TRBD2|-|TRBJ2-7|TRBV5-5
CASSVSGTSGRPSEQYF
TGTGCCAGCAGCGTCTCCGGGACTAGCGGGAGACCAAGCGAGCAGTACTTC
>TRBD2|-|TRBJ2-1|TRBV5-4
CASSTPGLDIYNEQFF
TGTGCCAGCAGCACACCAGGACTAGATATTTACAATGAGCAGTTCTTC
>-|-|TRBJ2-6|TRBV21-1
CASSKAGREYSGANVLTF
TGTGCCAGCAGCAAGGCGGGCAGGGAATACTCTGGGGCCAACGTCCTGACTTTC
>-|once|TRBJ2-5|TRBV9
CASSARQQETQYF
TGTGCCAGCAGCGCGAGACAACAAGAGACCCAGTACTTC
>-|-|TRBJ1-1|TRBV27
CASSLTWGTEAFF
TGTGCCAGCAGTTTAACTTGGGGCACTGAAGCTTTCTTT
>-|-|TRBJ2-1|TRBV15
CATSTLRGLAPFF
TGTGCCACCAGCACCTTGAGGGGTCTAGCGCCGTTCTTC
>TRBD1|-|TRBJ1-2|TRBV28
CASSFLQGARRGYTF
TGTGCCAGCAGTTTCCTACAGGGGGCGCGTCGGGGCTACACCTTC
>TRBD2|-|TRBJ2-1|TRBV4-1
CASSQDPGLAGGPVYNEQFF
TGCGCCAGCAGCCAAGATCCCGGACTAGCGGGAGGGCCAGTCTACAATGAGCAGTTCTTC
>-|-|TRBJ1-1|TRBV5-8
CASSLSRQGRAMNTEAFF
TGTGCCAGCAGCTTGTCTAGGCAGGGGCGCGCGATGAACACTGAAGCTTTCTTT
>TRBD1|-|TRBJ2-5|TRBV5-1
CASSLTPGQQTQYF
TGCGCCAGCAGCTTGACTCCGGGACAGCAGACCCAGTACTTC
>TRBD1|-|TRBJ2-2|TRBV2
CASSLYGTVTGELFF
TGTGCCAGCAGTTTATATGGGACAGTAACCGGGGAGCTGTTTTTT
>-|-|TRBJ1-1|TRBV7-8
CASSLPRLRLNTEAFF
TGTGCCAGCAGCTTACCAAGGCTCAGACTGAACACTGAAGCTTTCTTT
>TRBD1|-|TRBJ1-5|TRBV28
CASRGQGWSNQPQHF
TGTGCCAGCAGGGGACAGGGATGGAGCAATCAGCCCCAGCATTTT
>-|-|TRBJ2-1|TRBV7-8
CASSLEGGAGYNEQFF
TGTGCCAGCAGCTTAGAAGGGGGGGCAGGTTACAATGAGCAGTTCTTC
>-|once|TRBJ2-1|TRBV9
CASSAPGWTGPREQFF
TGTGCCAGCAGCGCCCCAGGTTGGACGGGGCCGCGGGAGCAGTTCTTC
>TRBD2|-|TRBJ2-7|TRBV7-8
CASSPRTSGIAYEQYF
TGTGCCAGCAGCCCCCGGACTAGCGGGATTGCCTACGAGCAGTACTTC
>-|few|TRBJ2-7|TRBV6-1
CASSGVPSYEQYF
TGTGCCAGCAGTGGAGTGCCCTCCTACGAGCAGTACTTC
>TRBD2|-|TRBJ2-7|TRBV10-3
CAISARLAGDEQYF
TGTGCCATCAGTGCAAGACTAGCGGGTGACGAGCAGTACTTC
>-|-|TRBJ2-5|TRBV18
CASSPQTAEETQYF
TGTGCCAGCTCACCTCAGACAGCGGAAGAGACCCAGTACTTC
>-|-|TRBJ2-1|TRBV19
CASSIGSNNEQFF
TGTGCCAGTAGTATCGGGAGTAACAATGAGCAGTTCTTC
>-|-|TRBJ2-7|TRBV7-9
CASRGGGTPSYEQYF
TGTGCCAGCAGAGGTGGCGGGACGCCTTCCTACGAGCAGTACTTC
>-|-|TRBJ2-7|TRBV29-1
CSVKQGGVYEQYF
TGCAGCGTTAAGCAGGGGGGGGTCTACGAGCAGTACTTC
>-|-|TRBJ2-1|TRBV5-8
CASSHKFRSFEQFF
TGTGCCAGCAGCCACAAGTTTCGGTCTTTTGAGCAGTTCTTC
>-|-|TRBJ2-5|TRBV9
CASSVPDPAETQYF
TGTGCCAGCAGCGTCCCCGATCCAGCAGAGACCCAGTACTTC